The 9 T cell receptor beta chains given below trace back to one sample, sequenced in a study of T cells in Graves' hyperthyroidism and ophthalmopathy. Amplification of TCR beta CDR3 regions was performed using RNA transcripts as template. A set of HTBI primers served as the primers for a first-round RT-PCR of the TCR CDR3. TCRdb analysed the multiplex PCR reads with MiXCR anew, one entry per CDR3 protein. This table holds 400,000 to 500,000 distinct CDR3 sequences, about 15% found once. The sample taken for sequencing was blood. The receptors were gathered from a woman under 30 with Graves' hyperthyroidism.

This clonotype was recorded at least ten times. The chain joins TRBV27 to TRBJ2-7; TRBD2 matches 11 bases. CDR3 length: 14 residues. CDR1 is MNHEY, CDR2 SMNVEV, per germline (reference sequence). Trimming took 3 bases from V and 6 from J; bases not matched to a gene: 4. The CDR3, as DNA: TGTGCCAGCAGTTTCACTAGCGGGAGTCGCGAGCAGTACTTC. Its translation is CASSFTSGSREQYF.

This clonotype was seen ten or more times. J is TRBJ2-7 and V is TRBV13; TRBD2 matches 12 bases. The trim removed 1 base at V and 4 bases at J, leaving 14 bases unmatched. Germline values: CDR1 PRHDT, CDR2 FYEKMQ (reference sequence). CDR3 length equals 19 residues. The CDR3 spells CASSLEAQRLAGDVYEQYF. The CDR3 DNA follows: TGTGCCAGCAGCTTAGAGGCCCAGAGACTAGCGGGAGACGTATACGAGCAGTACTTC.

The V gene is TRBV5-1, the J gene TRBJ2-5; the match to TRBD2 covers 9 bases. Trimming cost V 3 bases and J 2 bases; bases outside gene matches: 8. This CDR3 region has 16 residues. CDR1 and CDR2 from the germline V gene are SGHRS and YFSETQ. The CDR3 DNA reads as TGCGCCAGCAGCTCTCCGACTAGCGGAGGGCAAGAGACCCAGTACTTC. It is translated as CASSSPTSGGQETQYF.

This clonotype was counted many times. The chain combines TRBV6-2 or TRBV6-3 with TRBJ2-7; no reliable D call. Germline V gives CDR1 MNHEY, CDR2 SVGEGT. The ends were cut back, 5 bases at V and 2 bases at J, with 7 bases in the middle. The CDR3 runs to 12 residues. The CDR3 spells CASSRTPYEQYF. Here the CDR3 DNA reads TGTGCCAGCAGTCGCACTCCCTACGAGCAGTACTTC.

In its sample, this clonotype was seen a few times. The chain employs TRBV12-3 or TRBV12-4 and TRBJ1-5, with a weak D call TRBD1 (6 bases). The CDR3 spans 14 residues. Trimming removed 5 bases from V and 8 bases from J, with 16 bases in between. The CDR3 region is CASSLRGGGEPQHF. The CDR3 nucleotides read TGTGCCAGCAGTCTAAGGGGGGGAGGGGAGCCCCAGCATTTT.

This clonotype has more than one count but fewer than ten. The chain employs TRBV30 and TRBJ2-7; D not certain. The V gene lost 0 bases and the J gene lost 4 bases, with 7 bases spanning the gap. The CDR3 is 12 residues long. The germline V gene encodes CDR1 GTSNPN and CDR2 SVGIG (reference sequence). The CDR3 bases are TGTGCCTGGAGTGTAGGTGCGTACGAGCAGTACTTC. It is translated as CAWSVGAYEQYF.

On this clonotype: A much bigger clone sits one base away, suggesting this may be a read error. This chain connects TRBV3-1 to TRBJ2-4; D may be TRBD1 (5 bases). Germline assignment: CDR1 LGHDT and CDR2 YNNKEL (reference sequence). V was cut by 11 bases and J by 9 bases, with 26 bases left in between. The CDR3 contains 15 residues. CDR3 nucleotides: TGTGCCGACAGCCCCCCCCGACTGATGGGTGCCATTCAGTACTTC. Translated, it gives CADSPPRLMGAIQYF.

This clonotype was seen at least ten times. The chain has TRBV28 and TRBJ2-5; 8 bases are shared with TRBD1. CDR1 and CDR2 from the germline V gene are MDHEN and SYDVKM. The CDR3 is made up of 17 amino acids. V lost 5 bases, J lost 7 bases, and 18 bases stayed unmatched. The CDR3, as DNA: TGTGCCAGCAGTCCCCCACCTACTGGGACAGGAATGGGGACCCAGTACTTC. It is translated as CASSPPPTGTGMGTQYF.

This clonotype was seen many times. The chain uses TRBV12-3 or TRBV12-4 and TRBJ2-7; D assignment may be TRBD1 or TRBD2 (5 bases each). Trimming pared 4 bases from V and 0 bases from J, leaving 13 bases between. The CDR3 runs 15 residues. CDR3 sequence reads: CASSSGTAPSYEQYF. Here the CDR3 DNA reads TGTGCCAGCAGTTCCGGGACCGCCCCCTCCTACGAGCAGTACTTC.